These 7 T cell receptor beta chains originate from one sample sequenced in a study of cytomegalovirus exposure and HLA in healthy donors. A multiplex PCR was run with 60 Vbeta primers and 13 Jbeta primers. The method was immunoSEQ multiplex PCR; TCRdb's version includes in-frame clones alone and lacks a portion of them. The data show some 100,000 clones, 70% to 80% seen once. Sequenced material: PBMCs. These TCRs come from a woman aged 45-65 years in good health and CMV-seropositive.

This chain links TRBV19 with TRBJ1-1; 7 bases fit TRBD1. Germline assignment: CDR1 LNHDA and CDR2 SQIVND (reference sequence). This CDR3 comprises 18 residues. The ends lost 1 base at V and 4 bases at J; junction bases unmatched: 15. CDR3 sequence (DNA): TGTGCCAGTAGTATAGCTTCTGGGACAGTCACACTAAGCACTGAAGCTTTCTTT. Translating it yields CASSIASGTVTLSTEAFF.

This rearrangement joins TRBV6-5 to TRBJ2-7; 8 nucleotides align to TRBD1. The CDR3 totals 15 residues. V was pared by 5 bases and J by 9 bases, with 15 bases of the junction left unmatched. Per germline, CDR1 MNHEY and CDR2 SVGAGI. The CDR3 nucleotides are TGTGCCAGCAGTGCTCCGGGGACAGGCTTGGGGGGGCAGTACTTC. Translated: CASSAPGTGLGGQYF.

The chain employs TRBV5-1 and TRBJ1-1; D unclear. The CDR3 is 14 residues long. Per germline, CDR1 SGHRS and CDR2 YFSETQ. Trimming took off 2 bases at V and 4 bases at J, with 12 bases between the two ends. The chain's CDR3 is CASSFGGYGTEAFF. Here the CDR3 DNA reads TGCGCCAGCAGCTTTGGAGGGTATGGCACTGAAGCTTTCTTT.

The chain is built from TRBV19 and TRBJ1-3; no clear D gene. V was clipped by 7 bases and J by 3 bases, with 7 bases between them. This CDR3 region has 12 residues. Germline CDR1 reads LNHDA; CDR2 reads SQIVND (reference sequence). CDR3 nucleotides: TGTGCCAGTACGCAGTATGGAAACACCATATATTTT. Translating gives CASTQYGNTIYF.

This clone was seen only once. This chain joins TRBV18 and TRBJ1-1; TRBD1 matches at 7 bases. The CDR3 is made up of 16 amino acids. Germline values: CDR1 KGHSH, CDR2 LQKENI. V lost 3 bases to trimming and J lost 4 bases; unmatched junction nucleotides: 11. The CDR3 DNA is TGTGCCAGCTCACCGGCAAAGGACAGGTCGGGCACTGAAGCTTTCTTT. It yields the protein CASSPAKDRSGTEAFF.

A few counts support this clone. The rearrangement joins TRBV5-4 to TRBJ1-5, with D uncertain. Looked up from germline, CDR1 is SGHNT and CDR2 is YYREEE (reference sequence). Between the trimmed V and J ends, which lost 3 bases and 4 bases, there was a span of 8 bases. The CDR3 runs 13 residues. CDR3 sequence (DNA): TGTGCCAGCAGCTCCGGGGAAAATCAGCCCCAGCATTTT. Residues: CASSSGENQPQHF.

The chain carries TRBV9 and TRBJ2-5, with TRBD2 identical over 15 bases. This CDR3 has 18 amino acids. With 0 bases clipped from V and 5 bases from J, the junction kept 8 bases outside the gene matches. CDR1 and CDR2 from the germline V gene are SGDLS and YYNGEE. The CDR3 DNA reads TGTGCCAGCAGCGTAGGTAGGACTAGCGGGAGGGCTGGGGAGACCCAGTACTTC. Translated: CASSVGRTSGRAGETQYF.